A single sample is the source of the 8 T cell receptor beta chains below, sequenced in a study of blood T cell repertoires in COVID-19. Assay used: immunoSEQ multiplex PCR; TCRdb lists only in-frame clones, some missing. The data show roughly 250,000 clones, less than 85% seen once. Sequenced material: peripheral blood. The receptors were gathered from a woman over 75 with active or convalescent COVID-19.

The chain carries TRBV18 and TRBJ1-1, with a tentative D call TRBD1 (5 bases). Germline CDR1 reads KGHSH; CDR2 reads LQKENI. The ends were cut back, 3 bases at V and 6 bases at J, with 14 bases in the middle. The CDR3 contains 14 residues. CDR3 nucleotide sequence: TGTGCCAGCTCACCGAGACAGTCGGACCCTGAAGCTTTCTTT. It encodes CASSPRQSDPEAFF.

CDR3 protein: CATGGGATDTQYF. The DNA of the CDR3 is TGTGCCACCGGGGGGGGCGCGACAGATACGCAGTATTTT. The chain has TRBV24-1 and TRBJ2-3; maybe TRBD2 (7 bases). Germline-derived CDR1 and CDR2 are KGHDR and SFDVKD. The V end lost 9 bases, the J end lost 3 bases, and 12 bases lay between the germline ends. The CDR3 length is 13 residues.

This sequence joins TRBV7-9 and TRBJ2-1; perhaps TRBD1 as D (6 bases). The CDR3 loop spans 13 amino acids. Trimming cost V 1 base and J 9 bases, with 10 bases left between them. Germline V CDR1 and CDR2: SEHNR, FQNEAQ (reference sequence). The CDR3 DNA is TGTGCCAGCAGCTTAGGACAGGCCCCTGAGCAGTTCTTC. This gives the protein CASSLGQAPEQFF.

The rearrangement links TRBV11-2 to TRBJ2-6; D is unresolved. The germline V gene encodes CDR1 SGHAT and CDR2 FQNNGV. There are 15 residues in the CDR3. V was clipped by 3 bases and J by 0 bases, with 6 bases between them. CDR3 sequence reads: CASSFRPSGANVLTF. The CDR3 DNA sequence: TGTGCCAGCAGCTTCCGTCCCTCTGGGGCCAACGTCCTGACTTTC.

The chain carries TRBV6-5 and TRBJ1-5; 12 nucleotides agree with TRBD1. The CDR3 is 15 residues long. V was pared by 8 bases and J by 6 bases, with 8 bases of the junction left unmatched. The germline CDR1 and CDR2 sequences are MNHEY and SVGAGI. This CDR3 is CASRPGTGGGQPQHF. CDR3 in DNA: TGTGCCAGCCGTCCCGGGACAGGGGGCGGTCAGCCCCAGCATTTT.

The V call is TRBV19, the J call TRBJ2-7; possibly TRBD1 for D (6 bases). CDR1 is LNHDA, CDR2 SQIVND, per germline (reference sequence). This CDR3 spans 14 amino acids. V lost 7 bases, J lost 1 base, and 14 bases lay in between. The CDR3 protein is CASNSQGRSYEQYF. DNA for the CDR3: TGTGCCAGTAACTCCCAGGGGAGATCCTACGAGCAGTACTTC.

J is TRBJ2-5 and V is TRBV6-5; the D gene is possibly TRBD1 (5 bases). With 2 bases removed from V and 1 base from J, the gap between germline ends came to 14 bases. The CDR3 has 16 residues. Germline assignment: CDR1 MNHEY and CDR2 SVGAGI. The CDR3 is CASSYEPGPLQETQYF. DNA for the CDR3: TGTGCCAGCAGTTACGAGCCAGGGCCCCTCCAAGAGACCCAGTACTTC.

The V call is TRBV15, the J call TRBJ1-2; 9 nucleotides agree with TRBD1. V lost 5 bases, J lost 5 bases, and 9 bases stayed unmatched. Germline CDR1 reads LNHNV; CDR2 reads YYDKDF (reference sequence). CDR3 length equals 15 residues. CDR3 loop: CATSGRQGVGYGYTF. The CDR3 region has the DNA TGTGCCACCAGCGGCCGACAGGGGGTGGGTTATGGCTACACCTTC. The variable domain in full, completed from reference TRBV15 and TRBJ1-2, reads DAMVIQNPRYQVTQFGKPVTLSCSQTLNHNVMYWYQQKSSQAPKLLFHYYDKDFNNEADTPDNFQSRRPNTSFCFLDIRSPGLGDTAMYLCATSGRQGVGYGYTFGSGTRLTVV.